This passage covers 10 T cell receptor beta chains from one sample sequenced in a study of CD8+CD57+ T cells in acquired aplastic anemia. The template for TCR beta VDJ and CDR3 sequence profiling was genomic DNA. Each CDR3 protein is one row after TCRdb ran MiXCR on the reads. This sample carries around 50,000 distinct CDR3 sequences, around 73% of them seen once, and the ten largest clones take 30% to 40%. Sequenced material: sorted CD4+, CD8+, or CD8+CD57+ T cells (not recorded which) from PBMCs. Receptors originate from a human donor in good health, serving as a control.

This clonotype was seen a handful of times. CDR3 sequence (DNA): TGTGCCAGCAGCTTGGGTGGGGGGTTCTCCTACAATGAGCAGTATTTT. Translation gives CASSLGGGFSYNEQYF. This chain connects TRBV5-4 to TRBJ2-3, with D possibly matching TRBD2 (6 bases). CDR3 size: 16 residues. V lost 0 bases and J 11 bases, leaving 22 bases between the germline ends. CDR1 is SGHNT, CDR2 YYREEE, per germline (reference sequence).

This chain joins TRBV4-1 and TRBJ2-7; a possible D gene is TRBD1 (5 bases). V dropped 2 bases and J dropped 1 base, with 12 bases sitting between them. The length of the CDR3 is 15 residues. The germline CDR1 and CDR2 sequences are MGHRA and YSYEKL. The CDR3 DNA reads as TGCGCCAGCAGCCAAATCGGGCAGGGTTCCTACGAGCAGTACTTC. This gives the protein CASSQIGQGSYEQYF.

This clonotype was found a few times. The V gene is TRBV19, the J gene TRBJ1-2, with a tentative D call TRBD1 (5 bases). Trimming pared 7 bases from V and 4 bases from J, leaving 10 bases between. Germline CDR1 reads LNHDA; CDR2 reads SQIVND (reference sequence). The CDR3 covers 12 residues. The CDR3 sequence: CASTKGLYGYTF. The CDR3 DNA reads TGTGCCAGTACGAAGGGGCTCTATGGCTACACCTTC.

The rearrangement joins TRBV10-2 to TRBJ2-1; 9 positions match TRBD2. The ends lost 0 bases at V and 5 bases at J; junction bases unmatched: 2. There are 15 residues in the CDR3. Germline CDR1 and CDR2: WSHSY and SAAADI. DNA of the CDR3: TGCGCCAGCAGTGAGTCGCGGGGGGGTCACAATGAGCAGTTCTTC. Amino acids: CASSESRGGHNEQFF.

V usage is TRBV19 and J usage is TRBJ1-1, with no clear D. The CDR3 spans 11 residues. CDR1 and CDR2 from the germline V gene are LNHDA and SQIVND (reference sequence). Trimming took off 8 bases at V and 5 bases at J, with 9 bases between the two ends. For the CDR3, the DNA is TGTGCCAGTGCATGGGGTACTGAAGCTTTCTTT. Translated, it gives CASAWGTEAFF.

V usage is TRBV2 and J usage is TRBJ1-1; maybe TRBD1 (6 bases). The CDR3 sequence is 15 residues long. V was trimmed by 6 bases and J by 1 base, leaving 15 bases between them. CDR1 and CDR2 (germline): SNHLY, FYNNEI. The CDR3 sequence: CASSPPSGQNTEAFF. The CDR3 coding sequence is TGTGCCAGCAGCCCCCCCTCGGGACAGAACACTGAAGCTTTCTTT. Filled out from reference TRBV2 and TRBJ1-1, the complete variable domain reads EPEVTQTPSHQVTQMGQEVILRCVPISNHLYFYWYRQILGQKVEFLVSFYNNEISEKSEIFDDQFSVERPDGSNFTLKIRSTKLEDSAMYFCASSPPSGQNTEAFFGQGTRLTVV.

This sequence joins TRBV7-2 and TRBJ1-1; D is unclear. The ends were cut back, 5 bases at V and 12 bases at J, with 19 bases in the middle. This CDR3 region has 13 residues. The germline V gene encodes CDR1 SGHTA and CDR2 FQGNSA. In nucleotides, the CDR3 is TGTGCCAGCAGCCCGAACGCCCAAGACGGGCCTTTCTTT. This encodes CASSPNAQDGPFF.

V and J are TRBV19 and TRBJ1-3; D remains ambiguous. The CDR3 runs to 13 residues. Deletions cut 5 bases from V and 4 bases from J, with 9 bases between. Germline V lookup: CDR1 LNHDA, CDR2 SQIVND (reference sequence). The CDR3 bases are TGTGCCAGTAGTTCGCACAGCGGAAACACCATATATTTT. Protein: CASSSHSGNTIYF. The whole variable domain, remainder taken from reference TRBV19 and TRBJ1-3, is DGGITQSPKYLFRKEGQNVTLSCEQNLNHDAMYWYRQDPGQGLRLIYYSQIVNDFQKGDIAEGYSVSREKKESFPLTVTSAQKNPTAFYLCASSSHSGNTIYFGEGSWLTVV.

V is TRBV7-2 and J is TRBJ2-1; D perhaps matches TRBD2 (5 bases). The germline CDR1 and CDR2 sequences are SGHTA and FQGNSA. V dropped 6 bases and J dropped 10 bases, with 10 bases sitting between them. The CDR3 consists of 11 residues. The CDR3 protein is CASRPREEQFF. The CDR3 DNA reads as TGTGCCAGCAGACCGAGGGAGGAGCAGTTCTTC.

V usage is TRBV12-3 or TRBV12-4 and J usage is TRBJ1-1, with 8 bases aligning to TRBD1. The CDR3 has 12 residues. V gave up 6 bases and J gave up 7 bases; unmatched junction bases: 4. Here the CDR3 reads CASSRTGIEAFF. In DNA form, the CDR3 reads TGTGCCAGCAGCCGGACAGGGATTGAAGCTTTCTTT.